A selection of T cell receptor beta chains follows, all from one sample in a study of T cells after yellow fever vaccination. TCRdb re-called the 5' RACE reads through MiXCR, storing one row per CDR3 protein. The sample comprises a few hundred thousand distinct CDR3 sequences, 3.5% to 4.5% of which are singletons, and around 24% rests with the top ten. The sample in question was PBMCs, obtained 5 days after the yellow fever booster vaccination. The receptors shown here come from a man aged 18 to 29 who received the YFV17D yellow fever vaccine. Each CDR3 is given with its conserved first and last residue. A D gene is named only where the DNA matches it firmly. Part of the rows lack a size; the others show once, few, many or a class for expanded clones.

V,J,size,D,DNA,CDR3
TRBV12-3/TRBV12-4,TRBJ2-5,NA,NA,TGTGCCAGCACCGGGGGGCAGGGGGAGACCCAGTACTTC,CASTGGQGETQYF
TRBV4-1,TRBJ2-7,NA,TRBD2,TGCGCCAGCAGCCAAGGTTCCCTGTCTAGCGGGTACTCCTACGAGCAGTACTTC,CASSQGSLSSGYSYEQYF
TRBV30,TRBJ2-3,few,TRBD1,TGTGCCTGGAGTGTCGGGACAGGGAGGGATACGCAGTATTTT,CAWSVGTGRDTQYF
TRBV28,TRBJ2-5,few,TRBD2,TGTGCCAGCAGTTTATTATGGCTAGCGGGGGGGGAGACCCAGTACTTC,CASSLLWLAGGETQYF
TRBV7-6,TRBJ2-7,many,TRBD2,TGTGCCAGCAGCCCCCTTTCTAGCGGGGGGGATTACGAGCAGTACTTC,CASSPLSSGGDYEQYF
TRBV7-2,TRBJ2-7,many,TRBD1,TGTGCCAGCAGCGAAAATCTCGGACAGGGAGTCTACGAGCAGTACTTC,CASSENLGQGVYEQYF
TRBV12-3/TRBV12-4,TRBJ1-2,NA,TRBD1,TGTGCCAGCAGCCCCCTACAGGGGACCGGTGGCTACACCTTC,CASSPLQGTGGYTF
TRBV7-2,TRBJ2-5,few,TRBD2,TGTGCCAGCAGCTTAGCGGAGGCTAGCGGGCTTCAGACCCAGTACTTC,CASSLAEASGLQTQYF
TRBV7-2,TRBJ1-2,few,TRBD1,TGTGCCAGCAGCTCCTACCGGGACAGCGACAGGCCTAACTATGGCTACACCTTC,CASSSYRDSDRPNYGYTF
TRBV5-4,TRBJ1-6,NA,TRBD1,TGTGCCAGCAGATCAATGGACAGGGGGATAACCCCCCTCCACTTT,CASRSMDRGITPLHF
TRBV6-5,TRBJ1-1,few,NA,TGTGCCAGCAGTTACTCGGGGCAGGCGAACACTGAAGCTTTCTTT,CASSYSGQANTEAFF
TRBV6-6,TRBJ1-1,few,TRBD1,TGTGCCAGCAGTGCCCACAGGGGGGACGTAGGTGAAGCTTTCTTT,CASSAHRGDVGEAFF
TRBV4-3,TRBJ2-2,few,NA,TGCGCCAGCAGCCAGGCGGGGAGGACCGGGGAGCTGTTTTTT,CASSQAGRTGELFF
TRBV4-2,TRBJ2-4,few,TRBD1,TGTGCCAGCAGCCGCTACAGGGGGCCCCAAAACATTCAGTACTTC,CASSRYRGPQNIQYF
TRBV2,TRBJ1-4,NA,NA,TGTGCCAGCAGCCGAGGGGCAGGGTTGGAAAAACTGTTTTTT,CASSRGAGLEKLFF
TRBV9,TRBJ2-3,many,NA,TGTGCCAGCAGCGTAGGAGAAGGCACAGATACGCAGTATTTT,CASSVGEGTDTQYF
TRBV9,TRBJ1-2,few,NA,TGTGCCAGCAGCGTAGGAGAGGGCGGCTACACCTTC,CASSVGEGGYTF
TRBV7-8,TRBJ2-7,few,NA,TGTGCCAGCAGCTTCAGGGTCCCTAGATCATCCTCCGAGCAGTACTTC,CASSFRVPRSSSEQYF
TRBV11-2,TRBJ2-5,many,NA,TGTGCCAGCAGCTTAGTCTCAGAGACCCAGTACTTC,CASSLVSETQYF
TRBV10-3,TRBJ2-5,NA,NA,TGTGCCATCAGTATTCGTGAAGAGACCCAGTACTTC,CAISIREETQYF
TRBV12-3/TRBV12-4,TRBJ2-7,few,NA,TGTGCCGGTACCTACGAGCAGTACTTC,CAGTYEQYF
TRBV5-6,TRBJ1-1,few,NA,TGTGCCAGCTATATACTAGGCACTGAAGCTTTCTTT,CASYILGTEAFF
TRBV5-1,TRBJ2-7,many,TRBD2,TGCGCCAGCAGAGGGAGGGACTACGAGCAGTACTTC,CASRGRDYEQYF
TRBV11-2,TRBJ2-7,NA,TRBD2,TGTGCCAGCAGGAGACTAGCGGGGGACTACGAGCAGTACTTC,CASRRLAGDYEQYF
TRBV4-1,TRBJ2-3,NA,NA,TGCGCCAGCAGCCAAACCCCCGGGACAAAAAGCACAGATACGCAGTATTTT,CASSQTPGTKSTDTQYF
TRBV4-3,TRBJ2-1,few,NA,TGCGCCAGCAGCCAAGAGAATGGCCTCCGGAGGTACAATGAGCAGTTCTTC,CASSQENGLRRYNEQFF
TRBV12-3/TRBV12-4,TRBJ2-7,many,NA,TGTGCCAGCAGTTTTACAGGGAACGAGCAGTACTTC,CASSFTGNEQYF
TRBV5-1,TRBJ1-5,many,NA,TGCGCCAGCTCGACAGGTCGGGATCAGCCCCAGCATTTT,CASSTGRDQPQHF
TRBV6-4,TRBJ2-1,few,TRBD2,TGTGCCAGCAGTGGTTTAGCGGGGGACTACAATGAGCAGTTCTTC,CASSGLAGDYNEQFF
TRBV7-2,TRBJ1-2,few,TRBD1,TGTGCCAGCAGCCTGGACAGGGGCCGTTGGGGCTATGGCTACACCTTC,CASSLDRGRWGYGYTF
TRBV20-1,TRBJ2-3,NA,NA,TGCAGTGCTAGCGGGTTGGGAGATACGCAGTATTTT,CSASGLGDTQYF
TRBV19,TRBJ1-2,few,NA,TGTGCCAGTAGTATAGATCACGGCTATGGCTACACCTTC,CASSIDHGYGYTF
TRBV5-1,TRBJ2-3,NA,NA,TGCGCCAGCCGGGACCATAGCACAGATACGCAGTATTTT,CASRDHSTDTQYF
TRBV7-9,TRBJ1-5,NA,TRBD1,TGTGCCAGCAGCTTAGCAGACAGGGGGCCCCAGCATTTT,CASSLADRGPQHF
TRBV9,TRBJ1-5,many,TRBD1,TGTGCCAGCAGCCTTACAGGGGGCAATCAGCCCCAGCATTTT,CASSLTGGNQPQHF
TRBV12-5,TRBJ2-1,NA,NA,TGTGCTAGTGGTTTGGTCTCCCTCTCCTACAATGAGCAGTTCTTC,CASGLVSLSYNEQFF
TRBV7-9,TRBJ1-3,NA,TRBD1,TGTGCCAGCAGACGGGACAGGGTTTCCGGAAACACCATATATTTT,CASRRDRVSGNTIYF
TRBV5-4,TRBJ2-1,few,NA,TGTGCCAGCAGCTGGGCGGGACAGATCTACAATGAGCAGTTCTTC,CASSWAGQIYNEQFF
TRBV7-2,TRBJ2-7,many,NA,TGTGCCAGCAGCACTCGGGGCGGCTCCTACGAGCAGTACTTC,CASSTRGGSYEQYF
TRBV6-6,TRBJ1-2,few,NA,TGTGCCAGCAGTTATGGGCCCCAACAGGAGAACTATGGCTACACCTTC,CASSYGPQQENYGYTF
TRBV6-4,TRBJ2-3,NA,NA,TGTGCCAGCAGTCCGGATAGTCAAGGCACAGATACGCAGTATTTT,CASSPDSQGTDTQYF
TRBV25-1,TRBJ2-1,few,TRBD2,TGTGCCAGCAGTGAACCCCCTAGCGGGGGTCACAATGAGCAGTTCTTC,CASSEPPSGGHNEQFF
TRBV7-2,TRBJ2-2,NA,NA,TGTGCCAGCAGTCCCAACCCTGGACTAAACACCGGGGAGCTGATTTTT,CASSPNPGLNTGELIF
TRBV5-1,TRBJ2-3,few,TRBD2,TGCGCCAGCAGCTTGTTGTCCGGGGGAGGGGCGCTGGCAGATACGCAGTATTTT,CASSLLSGGGALADTQYF
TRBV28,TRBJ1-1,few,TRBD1,TGTGCCAGCACCTTACAGGGGGCAACTGAAGCTTTCTTT,CASTLQGATEAFF
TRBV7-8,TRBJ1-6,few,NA,TGTGCCAGCAGCTTGCAGGACTATGGTTCACCCCTCCACTTT,CASSLQDYGSPLHF
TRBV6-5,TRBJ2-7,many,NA,TGTGCCAGCAGCCGGACGGTAGTTAGCTCCTACGAGCAGTACTTC,CASSRTVVSSYEQYF
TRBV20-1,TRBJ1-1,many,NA,TGCAGTGCTAGAGAACTGGGGGCAGGAGGCGATTTGTGGGCTTTCTTT,CSARELGAGGDLWAFF
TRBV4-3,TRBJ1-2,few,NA,TGCGCCAGCAGTAAAGCTCGGGGTCTCCTTAACTATGGCTACACCTTC,CASSKARGLLNYGYTF
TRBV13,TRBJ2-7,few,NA,TGTGCCAGCAGCGGACGGTCCTACGAGCAGTACTTC,CASSGRSYEQYF
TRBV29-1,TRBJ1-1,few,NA,TGCAGCGCCGGGTCGGGGTGGGGTATGAACACTGAAGCTTTCTTT,CSAGSGWGMNTEAFF
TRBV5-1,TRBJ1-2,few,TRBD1,TGCGCCAGCAGCTTGGCACCAGGGGGAGACTATGGCTACACCTTC,CASSLAPGGDYGYTF
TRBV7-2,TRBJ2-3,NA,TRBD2,TGTGCCAGCAGCTTAGGAGGACTAGCGCGCACAGATACGCAGTATTTT,CASSLGGLARTDTQYF
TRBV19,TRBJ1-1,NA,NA,TGTGCCAGTAGTTTCATACAGGGAGGGACTGAAGCTTTCTTT,CASSFIQGGTEAFF
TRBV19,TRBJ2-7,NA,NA,TGTGCCAGTAGTGCTACGGACAGCTCCTACGAGCAGTACTTC,CASSATDSSYEQYF
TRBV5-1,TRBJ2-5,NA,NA,TGCGCCAGCAGCTTGCCGATGCAAGGGCTTGGAGAGACCCAGTACTTC,CASSLPMQGLGETQYF
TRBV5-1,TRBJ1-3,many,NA,TGCGCCAGCAGCTTACAGGGAATCGGTGGAAACACCATATATTTT,CASSLQGIGGNTIYF
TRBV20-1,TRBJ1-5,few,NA,TGCAGTGCTAGAATTTCAGGGACGGGCAATCAGCCCCAGCATTTT,CSARISGTGNQPQHF
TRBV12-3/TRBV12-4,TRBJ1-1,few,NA,TGTGCCAGCAGTTTTGTTGGACGCCCTAGTGCTTTCTTT,CASSFVGRPSAFF
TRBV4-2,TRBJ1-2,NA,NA,TGTGCCAGCAGCCCCGGAAGAGTGGATGGCTACACCTTC,CASSPGRVDGYTF